Sequencing of this TCR beta chain was carried out in a study of shared clonotypes between healthy human individuals. Study-wide context: Aged 18 to 49, the donors were two women and a few men.

Per the original data handling: ImmunoSEQ output held junction-only sequences without quality scores, so filtering differed. Produced via immunoSEQ multiplex PCR; TCRdb's table is partial and in-frame only. The DNA was the basis for D and trimming; V, J and clone size are from that table. Here the sample spans about 110,000 clones, around 68% being singletons. Points from the study as a whole: The study found lower generation probabilities in non-shared clonotypes than in those shared by all four donors. Among four donors, approximately 5% of naive CD4 clonotypes were found in common.

Points on this clone: Its antigen remains unknown.

CDR1 MRHNA and CDR2 SNTAGT come from the germline V gene. V was shortened by 6 bases and J by 7 bases, with 13 bases between the two germline ends. CDR3 length equals 14 residues. The chain combines TRBV6-4 with TRBJ1-6, with D uncertain. The receptor was isolated from a woman in her 30s in good health. Sequencing was carried out using memory CD8+ T cells sorted from blood. Subset meaning: CD45RO+ cells pooled with CCR7-negative TemRA cells. The CDR3: CASSEWKENSPLHF. For the CDR3, the DNA is TGTGCCAGCAGCGAGTGGAAGGAAAATTCACCCCTCCACTTT.